This is a list of T cell receptor beta chains from one sample in a study of blood T cell repertoires in COVID-19. Method: immunoSEQ multiplex PCR; TCRdb's copy keeps in-frame clones and lacks some. The sample includes approximately 260,000 clones, about 88% seen only once; the top ten take roughly 4.8%. Sequenced: peripheral blood. All receptors derive from a woman aged 40 to 50 who had recovered from COVID-19. The CDR3 runs from the conserved cysteine through the conserved F or W. The order of the fields is J gene, V gene, CDR3 protein.

TRBJ1-2,TRBV28,CASSLTRTYGYTF
TRBJ2-5,TRBV12-3/TRBV12-4,CASSPGGQETQYF
TRBJ1-2,TRBV19,CASSGGQEGQIYTF
TRBJ2-1,TRBV7-2,CASSPSGSEYNEQFF
TRBJ1-1,TRBV9,CASSVDKEMNTEAFF
TRBJ1-2,TRBV4-1,CASSNQASGGIGYTF
TRBJ1-1,TRBV7-3,CASSQRGGRETEAFF
TRBJ1-1,TRBV3-1/TRBV3-2,CASSQGLHRNTEAFF
TRBJ2-5,TRBV11-3,CASSLSAGEETQYF
TRBJ2-1,TRBV7-2,CASSLDSGGYNEQFF
TRBJ1-5,TRBV6-5,CASTRGQGNQPQHF
TRBJ1-4,TRBV6-5,CASSYWGGGGKLFF
TRBJ2-5,TRBV11-3,CAITPGGSHLQETQYF
TRBJ2-6,TRBV5-4,CASSLRDSGANVLTF
TRBJ1-1,TRBV4-1,CASSQGLGRIATEAFF
TRBJ2-2,TRBV28,CASSSPSLVGGELFF
TRBJ1-4,TRBV5-1,CASTTTGSGLVFF
TRBJ2-5,TRBV15,CATSREGLEQETQYF
TRBJ2-1,TRBV19,CASTRTSGNYNEQFF
TRBJ2-5,TRBV5-1,CASSNLAGVRETQYF
TRBJ2-1,TRBV7-3,CASSLLAGGWNEQFF
TRBJ2-1,TRBV5-6,CASSLASGALFF
TRBJ1-3,TRBV5-1,CASSTDSSGNTIYF
TRBJ2-7,TRBV30,CAWSIQRGDRYEQYF
TRBJ2-5,TRBV5-1,CASSLDLGQETQYF
TRBJ2-2,TRBV27,CASRAGDTGELFF
TRBJ2-7,TRBV6-6,CASKEGQGAFYEQYF
TRBJ1-1,TRBV11-3,CASSVDRDTEAFF
TRBJ2-6,TRBV5-1,CASSFRGQGSYTKYSGANVLTF
TRBJ2-2,TRBV2,CASKTGTGGAGTGELFF
TRBJ1-1,TRBV10-3,CAISLQGTNTEAFF
TRBJ2-3,TRBV9,CASSPGLRDTQYF
TRBJ2-7,TRBV19,CASSRSSGGQSSYEQYF
TRBJ1-1,TRBV6-1,CASSDLLGQMNTEAFF
TRBJ1-2,TRBV3-1/TRBV3-2,CASSQQNYGYTF
TRBJ2-5,TRBV5-4,CASSRPGDETQYF
TRBJ1-3,TRBV5-1,CASRDPRASGNTIYF
TRBJ2-3,TRBV7-9,CASSPTDTQYF
TRBJ1-4,TRBV6-6,CASSYSKQGGNEKLFF
TRBJ2-5,TRBV11-2,CASSFLETQYF
TRBJ1-3,TRBV30,CAWREPASSGNTIYF
TRBJ2-1,TRBV2,CASRPLAGENNEQFF
TRBJ2-2,TRBV7-7,CASRMDLNTGELFF
TRBJ2-1,TRBV10-1,CASSEGAGPQGEQFF
TRBJ1-1,TRBV6-2/TRBV6-3,CASSYFLGRDSEAFF
TRBJ2-2,TRBV5-4,CASSLVGLAGPPGELFF
TRBJ1-2,TRBV7-2,CASSLAGGQIYGYTF
TRBJ2-5,TRBV18,CASSPPGQASGETQYF
TRBJ2-1,TRBV7-8,CASSPGVGSSYNEQFF
TRBJ1-2,TRBV29-1,CSAQGPYGYTF
TRBJ2-1,TRBV7-9,CASSRRGIHEQFF
TRBJ1-1,TRBV28,CASSMGQATEAFF
TRBJ1-5,TRBV18,CASSPGQSSNQPQHF
TRBJ2-2,TRBV11-3,CASIYDRGRGTGELFF
TRBJ1-2,TRBV11-2,CASSPPPGQDYGYTF
TRBJ1-1,TRBV29-1,CSVETGTGNTEAFF
TRBJ1-5,TRBV19,CASRRQGVGQPQHF
TRBJ1-3,TRBV15,CATSREADWGNTIYF